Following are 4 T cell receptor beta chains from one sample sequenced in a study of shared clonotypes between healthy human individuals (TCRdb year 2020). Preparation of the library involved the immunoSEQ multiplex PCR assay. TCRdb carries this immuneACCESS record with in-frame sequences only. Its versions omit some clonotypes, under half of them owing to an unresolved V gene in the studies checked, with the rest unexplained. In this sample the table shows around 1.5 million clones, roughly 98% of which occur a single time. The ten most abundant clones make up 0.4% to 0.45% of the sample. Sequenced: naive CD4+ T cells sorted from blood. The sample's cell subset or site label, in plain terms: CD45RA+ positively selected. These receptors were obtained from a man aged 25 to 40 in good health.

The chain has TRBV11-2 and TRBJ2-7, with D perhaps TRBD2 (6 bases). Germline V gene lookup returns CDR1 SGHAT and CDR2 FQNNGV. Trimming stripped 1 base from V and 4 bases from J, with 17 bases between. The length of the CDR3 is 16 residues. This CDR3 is CASSLVRRERPYEQYF. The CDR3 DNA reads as TGTGCCAGCAGCTTAGTTCGCCGGGAGAGACCTTACGAGCAGTACTTC.

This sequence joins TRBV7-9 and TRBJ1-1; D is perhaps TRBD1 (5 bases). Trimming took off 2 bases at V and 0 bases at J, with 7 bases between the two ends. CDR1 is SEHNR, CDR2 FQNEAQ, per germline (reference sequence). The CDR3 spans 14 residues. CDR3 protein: CASSLRGVNTEAFF. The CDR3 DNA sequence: TGTGCCAGCAGCTTAAGGGGAGTGAACACTGAAGCTTTCTTT.

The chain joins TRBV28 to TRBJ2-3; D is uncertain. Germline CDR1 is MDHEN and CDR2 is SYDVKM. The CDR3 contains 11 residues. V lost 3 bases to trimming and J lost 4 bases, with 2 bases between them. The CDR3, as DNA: TGTGCCAGCAGTTTCTCAGATACGCAGTATTTT. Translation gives CASSFSDTQYF.

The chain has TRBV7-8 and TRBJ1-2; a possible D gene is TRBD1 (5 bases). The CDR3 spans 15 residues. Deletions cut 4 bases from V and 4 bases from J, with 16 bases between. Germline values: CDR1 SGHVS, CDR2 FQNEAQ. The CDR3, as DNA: TGTGCCAGCAGCTCGACGACAGTCCTATTCTATGGCTACACCTTC. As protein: CASSSTTVLFYGYTF.